A single sample gave rise to the 28 T cell receptor beta chains below, sequenced in a study of shared clonotypes between healthy human individuals. TCRdb keeps only in-frame clones here, not all; method: immunoSEQ multiplex PCR. The sample includes about 1,500,000 clones, more than 95% seen only once; the top ten take approximately 1.2%. Sequenced input: naive CD4+ T cells sorted from blood. As to subset: CD45RA+ positively selected. All receptors come from a man younger than 45 in good health.

The rearrangement joins TRBV9 to TRBJ2-3, with 7 positions matching TRBD1. The CDR3 has 15 residues. The J segment lost 1 base and the V segment lost 0 bases, leaving 2 bases of the junction unmatched. The germline V gene encodes CDR1 SGDLS and CDR2 YYNGEE. The CDR3 sequence: CASSVGGTGTDTQYF. The CDR3 coding sequence is TGTGCCAGCAGCGTAGGGGGGACAGGCACAGATACGCAGTATTTT.

This clone was counted once. The CDR3 nucleotides are TGTGCCAGCAGCGTAGGTTTCTTGCAAGAGACCCAGTACTTC. This codes for CASSVGFLQETQYF. This chain links TRBV9 with TRBJ2-5, with D hard to call. There are 14 residues in the CDR3. The V and J ends lost 0 bases and 2 bases respectively, with 8 bases between them. CDR1 and CDR2 (germline): SGDLS, YYNGEE.

This chain uses TRBV29-1 with TRBJ2-1, with no clear D. CDR1 is SQVTM, CDR2 ANQGSEA, per germline. The CDR3 runs 13 residues. Deletions cut 2 bases from V and 6 bases from J, with 11 bases between. CDR3 nucleotides: TGCAGCGTTGAATCTAGGGTGAGCAATGAGCAGTTCTTC. Its protein product is CSVESRVSNEQFF.

The chain recombines TRBV15 with TRBJ1-2; D possibly corresponds to TRBD1 (6 bases). The CDR3 totals 15 residues. The germline CDR1 and CDR2 sequences are LNHNV and YYDKDF (reference sequence). The germline V and J ends were trimmed by 0 bases and 1 base, with 9 bases remaining between them. Here the CDR3 DNA reads TGTGCCACCAGCAGAGACAGGGGCCTTAACTATGGCTACACCTTC. Translated: CATSRDRGLNYGYTF.

The J gene is TRBJ1-5, the V gene TRBV28; D remains unclear. The CDR3 has 11 amino acids. CDR1 is MDHEN and CDR2 is SYDVKM in the germline V gene. Trimming stripped 7 bases from V and 9 bases from J, with 10 bases between. CDR3 sequence reads: CASTDWGPQHF. DNA of the CDR3: TGTGCCAGCACGGACTGGGGGCCCCAGCATTTT. The whole variable domain, remainder taken from reference TRBV28 and TRBJ1-5, is DVKVTQSSRYLVKRTGEKVFLECVQDMDHENMFWYRQDPGLGLRLIYFSYDVKMKEKGDIPEGYSVSREKKERFSLILESASTNQTSMYLCASTDWGPQHFGDGTRLSIL.

V usage is TRBV9 and J usage is TRBJ2-7; D is unresolved. The CDR3 spans 14 residues. CDR1 and CDR2 (germline): SGDLS, YYNGEE. Trimming removed 6 bases at V and 0 bases at J, with 13 bases between. The CDR3 here is CASTPSTNSYEQYF. The CDR3 DNA reads TGTGCCAGCACCCCCTCGACAAACTCCTACGAGCAGTACTTC. Together with reference TRBV9 and TRBJ2-7, the CDR3 gives the full variable domain: DSGVTQTPKHLITATGQRVTLRCSPRSGDLSVYWYQQSLDQGLQFLIQYYNGEERAKGNILERFSAQQFPDLHSELNLSSLELGDSALYFCASTPSTNSYEQYFGPGTRLTVT.

This clone has a single count. The genes are TRBV18 and TRBJ2-3; a weak D match, TRBD2 (5 bases). The CDR3 has 15 amino acids. Germline V lookup: CDR1 KGHSH, CDR2 LQKENI. Trimming shortened V by 2 bases and J by 4 bases, and 13 bases separated the two germline ends. The CDR3 loop is CASSPTSEGADTQYF. The DNA for the CDR3 is TGTGCCAGCTCACCAACTAGTGAAGGAGCAGATACGCAGTATTTT.

The chain recombines TRBV7-9 with TRBJ1-1; D perhaps matches TRBD1 (5 bases). The CDR3 spans 12 residues. Germline assignment: CDR1 SEHNR and CDR2 FQNEAQ (reference sequence). Trimming cost V 5 bases and J 6 bases, with 10 bases left between them. The CDR3 region has the DNA TGTGCCAGCAGCCCCAAGGGGCCTGAAGCTTTCTTT. Its translation: CASSPKGPEAFF.

The chain carries TRBV2 and TRBJ2-7; 10 bases map to TRBD2. The germline CDR1 and CDR2 sequences are SNHLY and FYNNEI. V lost 6 bases to trimming and J lost 3 bases; unmatched junction nucleotides: 14. The CDR3 length is 17 residues. The CDR3 coding sequence is TGTGCCAGCAGGCCGGGACTAGCGACAGCTCGCATCTACGAGCAGTACTTC. As protein: CASRPGLATARIYEQYF.

The rearrangement links TRBV5-4 to TRBJ1-2; D is unresolved. The CDR3 sequence is 13 residues long. Germline V gene sequence: CDR1 SGHNT, CDR2 YYREEE (reference sequence). V was cut by 4 bases and J by 4 bases, with 11 bases left in between. CDR3 sequence (DNA): TGTGCCAGCAGCGTACAGCCTACCTATGGCTACACCTTC. This encodes CASSVQPTYGYTF. Full variable domain (rest looked up from reference TRBV5-4 and TRBJ1-2): ETGVTQSPTHLIKTRGQQVTLRCSSQSGHNTVSWYQQALGQGPQFIFQYYREEENGRGNFPPRFSGLQFPNYSSELNVNALELDDSALYLCASSVQPTYGYTFGSGTRLTVV.

The CDR3 here is CASSPAGRGSRSNQPQHF. The CDR3 region has the DNA TGTGCCAGCTCCCCCGCGGGCAGGGGGAGTAGGAGCAATCAGCCCCAGCATTTT. The chain is built from TRBV27 and TRBJ1-5; 7 bases align to TRBD1. Germline CDR1 MNHEY, CDR2 SMNVEV (reference sequence). The junction had 17 bases not matched to a gene; V was cut back by 8 bases and J by 1 base. This CDR3 region has 18 residues.

The chain employs TRBV9 and TRBJ1-3; D not resolved. V was cut by 3 bases and J by 4 bases, with 14 bases left in between. The V gene's germline CDR1 is SGDLS and CDR2 YYNGEE. The CDR3 sequence is 15 residues long. CDR3 DNA: TGTGCCAGCAGCGAGACTCAGAGCCTGGGAAACACCATATATTTT. This translates into CASSETQSLGNTIYF.

The chain recombines TRBV29-1 with TRBJ1-2; no reliable D call. Trimming cost V 3 bases and J 4 bases, with 9 bases left between them. Germline lookup yields CDR1 SQVTM and CDR2 ANQGSEA. The CDR3 consists of 12 residues. CDR3 residues: CSVEGYVYGYTF. CDR3 sequence (DNA): TGCAGCGTTGAGGGATACGTCTATGGCTACACCTTC.

This clone was seen just once. The chain is built from TRBV18 and TRBJ1-1; the D gene is possibly TRBD1 (5 bases). The CDR3 spans 13 residues. CDR1 KGHSH and CDR2 LQKENI come from the germline V gene. Trimming stripped 5 bases from V and 2 bases from J, with 9 bases between. This CDR3 is CASSEQANTEAFF. CDR3 nucleotides: TGTGCCAGCTCAGAACAGGCTAACACTGAAGCTTTCTTT. The whole variable domain, remainder taken from reference TRBV18 and TRBJ1-1, is NAGVMQNPRHLVRRRGQEARLRCSPMKGHSHVYWYRQLPEEGLKFMVYLQKENIIDESGMPKERFSAEFPKEGPSILRIQQVVRGDSAAYFCASSEQANTEAFFGQGTRLTVV.

The chain links TRBV7-3 to TRBJ2-2; 8 bases fit TRBD2. This CDR3 is 15 amino acids long. Germline lookup yields CDR1 SGHTA and CDR2 FQGTGA. The junction had 8 bases not matched to a gene; V was cut back by 5 bases and J by 6 bases. CDR3 protein: CASSQQGLVPGELFF. CDR3 in DNA: TGTGCCAGCAGCCAACAGGGACTAGTCCCCGGGGAGCTGTTTTTT.

This sequence joins TRBV29-1 and TRBJ1-2; 8 bases fit TRBD1. Germline assignment: CDR1 SQVTM and CDR2 ANQGSEA. V was pared by 4 bases and J by 3 bases, with 10 bases of the junction left unmatched. The CDR3 runs 15 residues. CDR3 DNA: TGCAGCGTTGGAATCTTGGACAGGGACGACTATGGCTACACCTTC. This gives the protein CSVGILDRDDYGYTF.

This chain uses TRBV5-1 with TRBJ2-2, with 8 bases aligning to TRBD2. The V gene's germline CDR1 is SGHRS and CDR2 YFSETQ. J was trimmed by 6 bases and V by 4 bases; bases with no gene match: 11. The CDR3 is 16 residues long. The CDR3 DNA reads TGCGCCAGCAGCCCTCCCAGCGGGAGTATTGCCGGGGAGCTGTTTTTT. Translating gives CASSPPSGSIAGELFF.

This sequence joins TRBV5-1 and TRBJ2-7, with D hard to call. V lost 0 bases to trimming and J lost 4 bases, with 11 bases between them. Germline V lookup: CDR1 SGHRS, CDR2 YFSETQ. The CDR3 totals 14 residues. Here the CDR3 reads CASSLGSQEYEQYF. Written as DNA, the CDR3 is TGCGCCAGCAGCTTGGGGTCGCAGGAGTACGAGCAGTACTTC.

This sequence joins TRBV5-1 and TRBJ2-5; perhaps TRBD2 as D (5 bases). The CDR3 has 15 residues. Germline CDR1 and CDR2: SGHRS and YFSETQ. The V end was cut by 4 bases, the J end by 10 bases, with 23 bases between. CDR3 nucleotide sequence: TGCGCCAGCAGCCCTGGGGTAGGGATTATTGAGGGCCAGTACTTC. Its translation is CASSPGVGIIEGQYF.

V and J are TRBV7-2 and TRBJ2-4; 10 bases map to TRBD1. J lost 5 bases, V lost 4 bases, and 2 bases had no gene match. Per the germline V gene, CDR1 is SGHTA and CDR2 is FQGNSA. The length of the CDR3 is 14 residues. In DNA, the CDR3 is TGTGCCAGCAGCTCCGGGACAGGGGAAAACATTCAGTACTTC. It yields the protein CASSSGTGENIQYF.

This clone showed up just once. This chain uses TRBV15 with TRBJ1-3, with D unresolved. Trimming removed 1 base at V and 3 bases at J, with 7 bases between. Germline CDR1 reads LNHNV; CDR2 reads YYDKDF (reference sequence). The CDR3 loop spans 14 amino acids. The CDR3 DNA follows: TGTGCCACCAGCAGAGGGGGTAGTGGAAACACCATATATTTT. It yields the protein CATSRGGSGNTIYF.

In regard to this clone: Other nucleotide sequences in the sample specify the same CDR3. V and J are TRBV29-1 and TRBJ1-5; maybe TRBD1 (5 bases). The germline gives CDR1 SQVTM, CDR2 ANQGSEA. V was clipped by 4 bases and J by 5 bases, with 6 bases between them. CDR3 length: 11 amino acids. The chain's CDR3 is CSVGGDQPQHF. As DNA, the CDR3 is TGCAGCGTTGGGGGGGATCAGCCCCAGCATTTT. The full variable domain, completed using reference TRBV29-1 and TRBJ1-5, is SAVISQKPSRDICQRGTSLTIQCQVDSQVTMMFWYRQQPGQSLTLIATANQGSEATYESGFVIDKFPISRPNLTFSTLTVSNMSPEDSSIYLCSVGGDQPQHFGDGTRLSIL.

V gene TRBV27 combines with J gene TRBJ2-7; D not certain. Germline CDR1 MNHEY, CDR2 SMNVEV (reference sequence). This CDR3 has 14 residues. The V gene lost 7 bases and the J gene lost 0 bases, with 13 bases spanning the gap. CDR3 in DNA: TGTGCCAGCAATCCGTCCTCGTCCTCCTACGAGCAGTACTTC. Translation: CASNPSSSSYEQYF.

The chain has TRBV7-2 and TRBJ1-2; 7 bases are a match to TRBD1. CDR3 length: 13 residues. Germline CDR1 is SGHTA and CDR2 is FQGNSA. The ends lost 5 bases at V and 8 bases at J; junction bases unmatched: 8. In DNA, the CDR3 is TGTGCCAGCAGCCGACAGGGTGGTAGCGGCTACACCTTC. It encodes CASSRQGGSGYTF.

There are a few counts of this clone. The V and J genes are TRBV19 and TRBJ1-2, with 7 positions matching TRBD1. CDR3 length: 15 amino acids. Looked up from germline, CDR1 is LNHDA and CDR2 is SQIVND (reference sequence). The trim removed 3 bases at V and 4 bases at J, leaving 8 bases unmatched. The CDR3 is CASSMLDRDGYGYTF. The CDR3 DNA reads as TGTGCCAGTAGTATGCTTGACAGGGATGGCTATGGCTACACCTTC. Full variable domain (remainder filled in from reference TRBV19 and TRBJ1-2): DGGITQSPKYLFRKEGQNVTLSCEQNLNHDAMYWYRQDPGQGLRLIYYSQIVNDFQKGDIAEGYSVSREKKESFPLTVTSAQKNPTAFYLCASSMLDRDGYGYTFGSGTRLTVV.

The V and J genes are TRBV18 and TRBJ1-5; a weak D match, TRBD1 (5 bases). From germline, CDR1 is KGHSH and CDR2 LQKENI. CDR3 length: 14 amino acids. Trimming removed 5 bases from V and 0 bases from J, with 8 bases in between. The CDR3 spells CASSVRVSNQPQHF. The CDR3 region has the DNA TGTGCCAGCTCAGTCAGGGTTAGCAATCAGCCCCAGCATTTT.

This clone was seen a few times. This sample also contains other DNA sequences that code for the same CDR3. The V and J genes are TRBV6-5 and TRBJ1-1; 8 nucleotides line up with TRBD1. Germline V gives CDR1 MNHEY, CDR2 SVGAGI. After removal of 0 bases from V and 1 base from J, the junction contained 1 base not matched to a gene. This CDR3 spans 15 amino acids. CDR3 region: CASSYSGQANTEAFF. DNA of the CDR3: TGTGCCAGCAGTTACTCGGGACAGGCGAACACTGAAGCTTTCTTT.

This CDR3 reads CASSSRQGYYEQFF. Here the CDR3 DNA reads TGTGCCAGCAGCTCCCGACAGGGGTACTATGAGCAGTTCTTC. The rearrangement uses TRBV5-4 and TRBJ2-1, with 8 bases that match TRBD1. The CDR3 covers 14 residues. The J segment lost 8 bases and the V segment lost 3 bases, leaving 7 bases of the junction unmatched. Per the germline V gene, CDR1 is SGHNT and CDR2 is YYREEE (reference sequence). Filled out from reference TRBV5-4 and TRBJ2-1, the complete variable domain reads ETGVTQSPTHLIKTRGQQVTLRCSSQSGHNTVSWYQQALGQGPQFIFQYYREEENGRGNFPPRFSGLQFPNYSSELNVNALELDDSALYLCASSSRQGYYEQFFGPGTRLTVL.